A selection of T cell receptor beta chains follows, all from one sample in a study of naive and memory T cell subsets. Via MiXCR, TCRdb re-called the UMI-ligation and nested PCR reads, giving one row per CDR3 protein. This sample has 40,000 or so distinct CDR3 sequences; 9.5% to 11% occur once, and the top ten carry 3% to 5%. The source was skin, collected from a tuberculin skin test site. The source is an adult in good health. CDR3s include the opening cysteine and the closing phenylalanine or tryptophan. A D gene is named only where the DNA matches it firmly. Rows may omit the clone size; those that give it use once, few, many or a size class.

TRBV14	-	TRBJ1-6	medium-sized	TGTGCCAGCAGCCAACAGGGCCCATCCTATAATTCACCCCTCCACTTT	CASSQQGPSYNSPLHF
TRBV19	TRBD2	TRBJ2-7	-	TGTGCCAGTAGTATTACTAGCGGGGGCGATCGTTCCTACGAGCAGTACTTC	CASSITSGGDRSYEQYF
TRBV3-1	TRBD2	TRBJ2-5	-	TGTGCCAGCAGCCAAGACAACCCCAGACTAGCTCGCAAGGAGACCCAGTACTTC	CASSQDNPRLARKETQYF
TRBV7-2	-	TRBJ2-3	many	TGTGCCAGCAGCTTAGATTATTTAAGCACAGATACGCAGTATTTT	CASSLDYLSTDTQYF
TRBV13	TRBD1	TRBJ1-2	few	TGTGCCAGCAGCTCTCAGGGGGCAACTCACTATGGCTACACCTTC	CASSSQGATHYGYTF
TRBV7-2	TRBD2	TRBJ2-2	-	TGTGCCAGCAGCTTAGAGGGACTAGCCACCGGGGAGCTGTTTTTT	CASSLEGLATGELFF
TRBV7-2	-	TRBJ2-7	medium-sized	TGTGCCAGCAGCTCGTGGGACTACGAGCAGTACTTC	CASSSWDYEQYF
TRBV5-1	-	TRBJ2-3	-	TGCGCCAGCAGCACAAGAGGTGGCCTGATAACAGATACGCAGTATTTT	CASSTRGGLITDTQYF
TRBV10-3	-	TRBJ2-1	many	TGTGCCATCAGCCCCGGGACTGACGTAAGGAATGAGCAGTTCTTC	CAISPGTDVRNEQFF
TRBV29-1	-	TRBJ2-2	many	TGCAGCGTAGATTCCGGGACACAACAAACCGGGGAGCTGTTTTTT	CSVDSGTQQTGELFF
TRBV7-3	TRBD1	TRBJ2-1	few	TGTGCCAGCAGCTCCACGGGTAGGGACAGAGTATACAATGAGCAGTTCTTC	CASSSTGRDRVYNEQFF
TRBV20-1	-	TRBJ2-5	many	TGCAGTGCTACGGACTGGCAAGAGACCCAGTACTTC	CSATDWQETQYF
TRBV6-5	TRBD2	TRBJ2-7	many	TGTGCCAGCAGTCCCGCGACTAGCGGGACCTACGAGCAGTACTTC	CASSPATSGTYEQYF
TRBV7-3	-	TRBJ2-1	medium-sized	TGTGCCAGCAGCTTCCAGGGTTCCCTGATTCCCAATGAGCAGTTCTTC	CASSFQGSLIPNEQFF
TRBV20-1	-	TRBJ1-4	many	TGCAGTGCTACCCAGGGACCTAATGAAAAACTGTTTTTT	CSATQGPNEKLFF
TRBV11-2	-	TRBJ2-3	few	TGTGCCAGCAGCTTAGGTTCGGGGACCGACACAGATACGCAGTATTTT	CASSLGSGTDTDTQYF
TRBV20-1	-	TRBJ2-6	few	TGCAGTGCTAGGGTTCGCGGGGGCGAAGGCTCTGGGGCCAACGTCCTGACTTTC	CSARVRGGEGSGANVLTF
TRBV10-3	-	TRBJ1-2	many	TGTGCCATCCGGGCAGACGAGAACTATGGCTACACCTTC	CAIRADENYGYTF
TRBV19	-	TRBJ2-1	many	TGTGCCAGTAGTATTCGGTCAGCTACTGAGCAGTTCTTC	CASSIRSATEQFF
TRBV20-1	-	TRBJ2-2	few	TGCAGTGTGGGAGGCCCGAACACCGGGGAGCTGTTTTTT	CSVGGPNTGELFF
TRBV28	TRBD1	TRBJ1-4	-	TGTGCCAGTACTTCCGGGACAGCAAATGAAAAACTGTTTTTT	CASTSGTANEKLFF
TRBV7-6	-	TRBJ2-5	-	TGTGCCAGCAGCTTACAAGGGAGAGATGAGACCCAGTACTTC	CASSLQGRDETQYF
TRBV7-3	-	TRBJ2-1	many	TGTGCCAGCAGCTTAAATTCGGGTGGGGCAGAGGGCTACAATGAGCAGTTCTTC	CASSLNSGGAEGYNEQFF
TRBV19	-	TRBJ1-1	-	TGTGCCAGTAGTACCCTCCCGGTAGGGTCGAACACTGAAGCTTTCTTT	CASSTLPVGSNTEAFF
TRBV7-9	-	TRBJ2-5	many	TGTGCCAGCAGCCCCGACTGGCGAGAGACCCAGTACTTC	CASSPDWRETQYF
TRBV4-1	-	TRBJ2-1	many	TGCGCCAGCAGCATTTATACTCAGGGCAATGAGCAGTTCTTC	CASSIYTQGNEQFF
TRBV5-8	-	TRBJ2-4	many	TGTGCCAGCAGCTCGGGGGTCCCCAAAAACATTCAGTACTTC	CASSSGVPKNIQYF
TRBV12-3/TRBV12-4	TRBD1	TRBJ2-6	medium-sized	TGTGCCAGCGACACAGGGGTTGGGGCCAACGTCCTGACTTTC	CASDTGVGANVLTF
TRBV5-1	-	TRBJ2-5	many	TGCGCCAGCAGCCCCCCGGACGGACTGAATGCGGAGACCCAGTACTTC	CASSPPDGLNAETQYF
TRBV11-3	-	TRBJ2-6	few	TGTGCCAGCAGCTTAGATCTGGAGCCGGGACTCATCTCTGGGGCCAACGTCCTGACTTTC	CASSLDLEPGLISGANVLTF
TRBV5-5	-	TRBJ2-1	-	TGTGCCAGCAGCTTGGGTCCCACGCTTAGCAATGAGCAGTTCTTC	CASSLGPTLSNEQFF
TRBV28	-	TRBJ2-1	many	TGTGCCAGCAGTTTGCTAGCGAGTTACAATGAGCAGTTCTTC	CASSLLASYNEQFF
TRBV3-1	-	TRBJ1-4	-	TGTGCCAGCAGCCAAGATTCCCAGGGGTCTAATGAAAAACTGTTTTTT	CASSQDSQGSNEKLFF
TRBV7-8	-	TRBJ2-7	few	TGTGCCAGCAGCCCCCAGGGGCCCGAGCAGTACTTC	CASSPQGPEQYF
TRBV19	-	TRBJ1-1	many	TGTGCCAGTAGTATGGGGGCCCAGGGCACTGAAGCTTTCTTT	CASSMGAQGTEAFF
TRBV13	-	TRBJ2-3	-	TGTGCCAGCAGCCCCGCATCAGATACGCAGTATTTT	CASSPASDTQYF
TRBV20-1	-	TRBJ2-3	many	TGCAGTGCTAGTGACAGTCAAAGGCCTTTTAGCACAGATACGCAGTATTTT	CSASDSQRPFSTDTQYF
TRBV12-3/TRBV12-4	-	TRBJ2-7	-	TGTGCCAGCAGTTTTGGGGGACACGAGCAGTACTTC	CASSFGGHEQYF
TRBV5-1	TRBD1	TRBJ1-1	many	TGCGCCAGCAGCTTATCAGGGGGCAACACTGAAGCTTTCTTT	CASSLSGGNTEAFF
TRBV7-8	-	TRBJ1-1	many	TGTGCCAGCAGCTTAGAAAGGGGAATGGAAGCTTTCTTT	CASSLERGMEAFF
TRBV6-1	-	TRBJ2-3	few	TGTGCCAGCGGGAGCTACACAGATACGCAGTATTTT	CASGSYTDTQYF
TRBV7-9	-	TRBJ2-1	-	TGTGCCAGCAGCTTAGGACAAGTATCCTACAATGAGCAGTTCTTC	CASSLGQVSYNEQFF
TRBV20-1	-	TRBJ2-3	-	TGCAGTGCTAGGACCCAGGGGCGGGTAGATACGCAGTATTTT	CSARTQGRVDTQYF
TRBV7-6	-	TRBJ2-3	many	TGTGCCAGCAGCTTGGGGGGAGGCTACACAGATACGCAGTATTTT	CASSLGGGYTDTQYF
TRBV5-1	-	TRBJ2-5	many	TGCGCCAGCAGCGAGGACATTAGAGAGACCCAGTACTTC	CASSEDIRETQYF
TRBV7-7	-	TRBJ1-1	many	TGTGCTAGCAGCTTAGAACCGGTGCCGAACACTGAAGCTTTCTTT	CASSLEPVPNTEAFF
TRBV28	-	TRBJ1-6	-	TGTGCCAGCAGTCTAGGGACGGCCGCCTCGGGGGGTAATTCACCCCTCCACTTT	CASSLGTAASGGNSPLHF
TRBV20-1	TRBD2	TRBJ2-3	many	TGCAGTGCTAGGAAAGGACTGACGGGAGGGCCTCGGGGCACAGATACGCAGTATTTT	CSARKGLTGGPRGTDTQYF
TRBV4-2	-	TRBJ2-1	many	TGTGCCAGCAGCCAAGATCCGCTAAGGTCAACATACAATGAGCAGTTCTTC	CASSQDPLRSTYNEQFF
TRBV10-1	TRBD1	TRBJ1-2	many	TGCGCCAGCAGTCCGGGACAGGCTAACTATGGCTACACCTTC	CASSPGQANYGYTF
TRBV20-1	-	TRBJ1-1	many	TGCAGTGCAAGCTACCAGAACACTGAAGCTTTCTTT	CSASYQNTEAFF
TRBV7-9	-	TRBJ2-2	many	TGTGCCAGCAGCTCTAAGAGGGTCGGGGAGCTGTTTTTT	CASSSKRVGELFF
TRBV28	-	TRBJ2-1	many	TGTGCCAGCACCGGTCCGGGTGCCTCCTACAATGAGCAGTTCTTC	CASTGPGASYNEQFF
TRBV28	TRBD1	TRBJ2-5	many	TGTGCCAGCAGCCCTGGACAGGAAGGGACCCAGTACTTC	CASSPGQEGTQYF
TRBV4-1	TRBD1	TRBJ1-1	-	TGCGCCAGCAGCGGACGGACAGGGGATACTGAAGCTTTCTTT	CASSGRTGDTEAFF
TRBV12-3/TRBV12-4	TRBD2	TRBJ2-3	-	TGTGCCAGCAGTTCCCGACTAGCGGGGGACACAGATACGCAGTATTTT	CASSSRLAGDTDTQYF
TRBV11-2	TRBD1	TRBJ2-7	few	TGTGCCAGCAGCCTCGGACAGGGGCTAACCTACGAGCAGTACTTC	CASSLGQGLTYEQYF
TRBV28	-	TRBJ2-3	many	TGTGCCAGCAGTTTATTGGGGCGAGGCGGGGTCCCAGATACGCAGTATTTT	CASSLLGRGGVPDTQYF
TRBV29-1	TRBD1	TRBJ2-7	many	TGCAGCGTTGAGGGGACAGGGGGATACGAGCAGTACTTC	CSVEGTGGYEQYF